A single sample gave rise to the 16 T cell receptor beta chains below, sequenced in a study of blood T cell repertoires in COVID-19. Libraries were prepared by immunoSEQ multiplex PCR; TCRdb keeps only in-frame clonotypes and omits some of them. This table holds about 230,000 clones, 70% to 90% found once. Sequenced input: peripheral blood. These receptors all stem from a man aged 40-55 years with acute or convalescent COVID-19.

V gene TRBV11-2 combines with J gene TRBJ2-7, with TRBD2 matching over 12 bases. Per germline, CDR1 SGHAT and CDR2 FQNNGV. CDR3 size: 17 residues. With V trimmed by 5 bases and J by 5 bases, 13 bases remained unmatched. CDR3 sequence: CASSGTSGGNLRNEQYF. The CDR3 DNA reads as TGTGCCAGCAGCGGTACTAGCGGGGGGAACCTCCGGAACGAGCAGTACTTC.

The CDR3 DNA reads as TGTGCCAGCAGCTCCACGACGGGACAGGGTATGTATGAGCAGTTCTTC. It translates to CASSSTTGQGMYEQFF. The V and J genes are TRBV5-4 and TRBJ2-1; 9 bases are a match to TRBD1. V trimming: 3 bases; J trimming: 8 bases; junction bases outside the gene matches: 12. From germline, CDR1 is SGHNT and CDR2 YYREEE (reference sequence). This CDR3 region has 16 residues.

The chain has TRBV6-4 and TRBJ2-1; 9 bases align to TRBD2. The V gene's germline CDR1 is MRHNA and CDR2 SNTAGT. The CDR3 covers 12 residues. Trimming cost V 5 bases and J 7 bases; bases outside gene matches: 0. The CDR3 bases are TGTGCCAGCAGTAGCGGGGGGAATGAGCAGTTCTTC. Translating gives CASSSGGNEQFF.

V is TRBV4-3 and J is TRBJ1-1; 7 bases match TRBD1. J was trimmed by 4 bases and V by 3 bases; bases with no gene match: 14. Germline loops: CDR1 LGHNA, CDR2 YSLEER. The CDR3 is made up of 17 amino acids. This chain's CDR3 is CASSQLFTGEWSTEAFF. DNA of the CDR3: TGCGCCAGCAGCCAGCTATTCACAGGGGAGTGGAGCACTGAAGCTTTCTTT.

V gene TRBV6-5 combines with J gene TRBJ1-1; D unclear. Germline values: CDR1 MNHEY, CDR2 SVGAGI. V was cut by 8 bases and J by 3 bases, with 4 bases left in between. CDR3 length: 10 residues. The DNA for the CDR3 is TGTGCCAGCCGGGACACTGAAGCTTTCTTT. Encoded protein: CASRDTEAFF.

This chain's CDR3 is CASSRTTTWNEQFF. In DNA, the CDR3 is TGTGCCAGTAGTAGGACTACCACCTGGAATGAGCAGTTCTTC. The chain uses TRBV19 and TRBJ2-1; weak D call: TRBD2 (6 bases). Germline V gene sequence: CDR1 LNHDA, CDR2 SQIVND (reference sequence). Deletions cut 4 bases from V and 7 bases from J, with 14 bases between. This CDR3 is built from 14 residues. Using reference TRBV19 and TRBJ2-1 for the parts outside the CDR3, the full variable domain is DGGITQSPKYLFRKEGQNVTLSCEQNLNHDAMYWYRQDPGQGLRLIYYSQIVNDFQKGDIAEGYSVSREKKESFPLTVTSAQKNPTAFYLCASSRTTTWNEQFFGPGTRLTVL.

The rearrangement joins TRBV24-1 to TRBJ2-3, with D hard to call. This CDR3 spans 15 amino acids. Trimming removed 4 bases at V and 0 bases at J, with 10 bases between. CDR1 is KGHDR and CDR2 is SFDVKD in the germline V gene. The CDR3 nucleotides are TGTGCCACCAGTGACCGTAGCAGTAGCACAGATACGCAGTATTTT. It encodes CATSDRSSSTDTQYF.

This clone has just one count. The V call is TRBV19, the J call TRBJ1-2; TRBD1 is a possible D gene (6 bases). Trimming stripped 5 bases from V and 1 base from J, with 17 bases between. The CDR3 runs 16 residues. Germline CDR1 LNHDA, CDR2 SQIVND (reference sequence). The CDR3 coding sequence is TGTGCCAGTAGTTCGCAGCACAGGGCCTTTAACTATGGCTACACCTTC. Amino acid sequence: CASSSQHRAFNYGYTF.

CDR3 region: CASSQDRTGRPTDTEAFF. The CDR3 DNA reads as TGCGCCAGCAGCCAGGACCGGACAGGGAGGCCGACGGACACTGAAGCTTTCTTT. The chain carries TRBV4-1 and TRBJ1-1, with 8 nucleotides matching TRBD1. Germline V gene lookup returns CDR1 MGHRA and CDR2 YSYEKL. Trimming removed 3 bases from V and 3 bases from J; junction bases left unmatched: 15. The CDR3 covers 18 residues.

This rearrangement joins TRBV7-3 to TRBJ2-1; 11 bases line up with TRBD2. The CDR3 covers 16 residues. Germline trimming cut 5 bases from V and 5 bases from J; bases unmatched to any gene: 8. CDR1 SGHTA and CDR2 FQGTGA come from the germline V gene. DNA of the CDR3: TGTGCCAGCAGCCCCGACCGACTAGCGGGGCACAATGAGCAGTTCTTC. Translated, it gives CASSPDRLAGHNEQFF.

The J gene is TRBJ1-2, the V gene TRBV30; D gene unclear. CDR1 and CDR2 (germline): GTSNPN, SVGIG (reference sequence). Deletions cut 4 bases from V and 2 bases from J, with 8 bases between. The CDR3 has 12 amino acids. The CDR3 DNA sequence: TGTGCCTGGAAAGGGAGCAACTATGGCTACACCTTC. Protein: CAWKGSNYGYTF.

V usage is TRBV30 and J usage is TRBJ1-4; 7 nucleotides align to TRBD1. With 0 bases clipped from V and 7 bases from J, the junction kept 5 bases outside the gene matches. Germline V gives CDR1 GTSNPN, CDR2 SVGIG (reference sequence). The CDR3 totals 14 residues. The CDR3 reads CAWSVKGAGEKLFF. The CDR3 DNA sequence: TGTGCCTGGAGTGTTAAGGGGGCTGGTGAAAAACTGTTTTTT.

The genes are TRBV10-3 and TRBJ2-7; a weak D match, TRBD1 (6 bases). Germline CDR1 reads ENHRY; CDR2 reads SYGVKD. This CDR3 has 15 amino acids. The ends were cut back, 0 bases at V and 5 bases at J, with 14 bases in the middle. In nucleotides, the CDR3 is TGTGCCATCAGTGAGTCGAGGGGGACCGGCGACGAGCAGTACTTC. As protein: CAISESRGTGDEQYF.

The chain couples TRBV27 to TRBJ1-1, with 10 bases identical to TRBD1. V shed 2 bases and J 2 bases; nucleotides not matched to a gene: 2. The V gene's germline CDR1 is MNHEY and CDR2 SMNVEV (reference sequence). This CDR3 is built from 15 residues. The CDR3 region is CASSLGTGANTEAFF. In nucleotides, the CDR3 is TGTGCCAGCAGTTTAGGGACAGGGGCTAACACTGAAGCTTTCTTT.

This clone has just a few counts. The chain employs TRBV7-2 and TRBJ1-1, with TRBD1 matching 8 bases. Germline CDR1 SGHTA, CDR2 FQGNSA. This CDR3 has 14 residues. The trim removed 5 bases at V and 13 bases at J, leaving 15 bases unmatched. CDR3 DNA: TGTGCCAGCAGCCCAGGGACAGGCCTGTCGGCAGGTTTCTTT. Protein sequence: CASSPGTGLSAGFF.

The chain links TRBV11-3 to TRBJ2-2; TRBD2 matches at 9 bases. Trimming cost V 3 bases and J 4 bases; bases outside gene matches: 6. This CDR3 is 16 amino acids long. Germline V lookup: CDR1 SGHNT, CDR2 YENEEA. The CDR3 DNA is TGTGCCAGCAGCTTGGTAGCGGGGGCAATCACCGGGGAGCTGTTTTTT. Protein product: CASSLVAGAITGELFF.